These 3 T cell receptor beta chains came from one sample sequenced in a study of graft-versus-host responses after intestinal transplantation. These receptors' antigens are unknown. Sequencing used immunoSEQ multiplex PCR; TCRdb keeps in-frame clones, though not all of them. The data hold about 120,000 clones, with roughly 95% observed a single time. This specimen consisted of unstimulated CD8+ T cells sorted from spleen or lymph node cells, obtained before intestinal transplant. The receptors originated from a human donor who received an intestinal transplant.

The chain recombines TRBV10-3 with TRBJ1-5; D may be TRBD1 (5 bases). Germline V lookup: CDR1 ENHRY, CDR2 SYGVKD. The V and J ends lost 5 bases and 0 bases respectively, with 11 bases between them. The CDR3 spans 15 residues. CDR3 nucleotides: TGTGCCATCAGTATGACAGATTATAGCAATCAGCCCCAGCATTTT. Translated, it gives CAISMTDYSNQPQHF.

V gene TRBV28 combines with J gene TRBJ2-7; 10 bases align to TRBD2. Trimming at V came to 3 bases and at J to 3 bases, leaving 5 bases not matched to a gene. CDR3 length: 15 residues. Germline loops: CDR1 MDHEN, CDR2 SYDVKM. The CDR3 region is CASSFSSGSGYEQYF. Here the CDR3 DNA reads TGTGCCAGCAGTTTCTCTAGCGGGAGCGGCTACGAGCAGTACTTC.

This rearrangement joins TRBV27 to TRBJ2-1; the D is unclear. The length of the CDR3 is 15 residues. Per germline, CDR1 MNHEY and CDR2 SMNVEV (reference sequence). The germline V and J ends were trimmed by 4 bases and 0 bases, with 10 bases remaining between them. The CDR3 here is CASSSASSSYNEQFF. In DNA form, the CDR3 reads TGTGCCAGCAGTTCAGCATCCAGCTCCTACAATGAGCAGTTCTTC.